What follows are 2 T cell receptor beta chains derived from one specimen sequenced in a study of T-cell memory formation after mild COVID-19. TCRdb reprocessed the 5' RACE reads with MiXCR, giving one entry per CDR3 protein. The table shows roughly 240,000 distinct CDR3 sequences, with roughly 15% occurring only once. Sequencing was carried out using PBMCs or a T cell subset sorted from them (not recorded which). All receptors derive from an adult woman who had mild COVID-19 (a few samples of this study predate the infection). Cell type and time point are not known.

In this sample, this clonotype turned up a few times. The V gene is TRBV12-3 or TRBV12-4, the J gene TRBJ1-1, with D perhaps matching TRBD1 (6 bases). This CDR3 has 17 amino acids. V was shortened by 3 bases and J by 1 base, with 18 bases between the two germline ends. CDR3 region: CASSFTVGKTGNTEAFF. The CDR3 nucleotides are TGTGCCAGCAGTTTCACAGTTGGTAAGACAGGGAACACTGAAGCTTTCTTT.

In nucleotides, the CDR3 is TGTGCCAGTAGCACTGAAGGCTATGGCTACACCTTC. This translates into CASSTEGYGYTF. This rearrangement joins TRBV19 to TRBJ1-2; no definite D call. The CDR3 is 12 residues long. Trimming pared 6 bases from V and 4 bases from J, leaving 9 bases between. CDR1 and CDR2 (germline): LNHDA, SQIVND (reference sequence).